This TCR beta chain is drawn from a study of response to subunit inactivated influenza vaccine. This clonotype occurred many times. Its antigen is unknown. General study results and limits: T cells newly recruited by each seasonal influenza vaccination are few, the authors suggested.

Via MiXCR, TCRdb re-called the RT-PCR reads, giving one row per CDR3 protein. Of about 520,000 distinct CDR3 sequences listed, about 7.2% are singletons. This clonotype was obtained from a man aged 45 to 70 who received an inactivated influenza vaccine. The sequences come from PBMCs from blood, collected about 23 months after vaccination.

This CDR3 reads CASKVDRDRDEQFF. CDR3 nucleotide sequence: TGTGCCAGCAAAGTGGACAGGGATAGGGATGAGCAGTTCTTC. The chain is built from TRBV6-1 and TRBJ2-1; TRBD1 aligns across 8 bases. Looked up from germline, CDR1 is MNHNS and CDR2 is SASEGT. The CDR3 contains 14 residues. Trimming at V came to 7 bases and at J to 8 bases, leaving 10 bases not matched to a gene.